Listed here is a single T cell receptor beta chain. The antigen is not known. Sequencing was performed with immunoSEQ multiplex PCR; in TCRdb, only in-frame clones are kept and a portion is missing. The sample consists of about 200,000 clones, about 93% of them appearing once. The V gene lost 2 bases and the J gene lost 5 bases, with 10 bases spanning the gap. Germline assignment: CDR1 GTSNPN and CDR2 SVGIG (reference sequence). The CDR3 contains 13 residues. This specimen belongs to a study of T cell responses to AZD1222 COVID-19 vaccine. Study results and caveats: The sample set comprised mostly white British donors with more females, and clonal diversity was possibly underestimated. Spike-specific TCR breadth and depth grew following two AZD1222 doses.

The rearrangement links TRBV30 to TRBJ2-1, with TRBD2 as a possible D gene (5 bases). The receptor's source is an adult in good health. Sequenced here: peripheral blood, sampled on day 0 of MenACWY control vaccination. The CDR3 coding sequence is TGTGCCTGGAGTACCGGGATCCACAATGAGCAGTTCTTC. Encoded protein: CAWSTGIHNEQFF.